These 13 T cell receptor beta chains were all obtained from the same sample, sequenced in a study of cytomegalovirus exposure and HLA in healthy donors. It was with 60 Vbeta and 13 Jbeta primers that the PCR ran. Data came from immunoSEQ multiplex PCR; TCRdb stores just in-frame clones and leaves some out. The sample lists about 130,000 clones, over 65% occurring once. Sequenced: PBMCs. Every receptor here comes from a man aged 50 or older in good health and CMV-seronegative.

CDR3: CASSRSGVNEKLFF. CDR3 nucleotide sequence: TGTGCCAGTAGTAGGTCAGGGGTTAATGAAAAACTGTTTTTT. The V call is TRBV19, the J call TRBJ1-4; possibly TRBD1 for D (6 bases). The CDR3 extends over 14 amino acids. Germline CDR1 reads LNHDA; CDR2 reads SQIVND (reference sequence). Between the trimmed V and J ends, which lost 4 bases and 4 bases, there was a span of 10 bases.

This clone turned up a few times. This sequence joins TRBV25-1 and TRBJ2-2, with 11 bases fitting TRBD2. This CDR3 has 13 amino acids. Germline V gene data show CDR1 as MGHDK and CDR2 as SYGVNS. With 8 bases clipped from V and 6 bases from J, the junction kept 2 bases outside the gene matches. The CDR3 region is CASHSGGAGELFF. CDR3 nucleotide sequence: TGTGCCAGCCATAGCGGGGGGGCCGGGGAGCTGTTTTTT.

The V gene is TRBV7-3, the J gene TRBJ2-4, with 7 bases fitting TRBD2. V shed 2 bases, J shed 6 bases, and the junction held 4 bases outside the gene matches. Germline V gene lookup returns CDR1 SGHTA and CDR2 FQGTGA. The CDR3 spans 14 residues. The CDR3 nucleotides read TGTGCCAGCAGCTTAGCCGGGACTACAAACATTCAGTACTTC. Protein sequence: CASSLAGTTNIQYF.

CDR3 amino acids: CASSPRTSGEGDTQYF. The CDR3 DNA sequence: TGTGCCAGCAGCCCCCGGACTAGCGGGGAGGGAGATACGCAGTATTTT. V gene TRBV5-4 combines with J gene TRBJ2-3; 12 bases line up with TRBD2. Unmatched junction bases numbered 8, after V lost 4 bases and J lost 5 bases. The CDR3 contains 16 residues. CDR1 and CDR2 from the germline V gene are SGHNT and YYREEE (reference sequence).

The count of this clone is one. The chain carries TRBV4-1 and TRBJ2-7, with D tentatively TRBD2 (5 bases). Germline assignment: CDR1 MGHRA and CDR2 YSYEKL. Trimming left V 4 bases short and J 0 bases short, with 7 bases between. CDR3 length equals 13 residues. The CDR3 region is CASSPGNSYEQYF. For the CDR3, the DNA is TGCGCCAGCAGCCCGGGAAACTCCTACGAGCAGTACTTC.

The chain carries TRBV28 and TRBJ1-5, with a possible D match to TRBD1 (6 bases). Germline V gives CDR1 MDHEN, CDR2 SYDVKM. This CDR3 contains 15 residues. Trimming took off 5 bases at V and 5 bases at J, with 16 bases between the two ends. CDR3 sequence (DNA): TGTGCCAGCAGTACCCCCGGGGCAGGGGATCAGCCCCAGCATTTT. It translates to CASSTPGAGDQPQHF.

The J gene is TRBJ1-2, the V gene TRBV7-6, with a possible D match to TRBD1 (5 bases). V was cut by 2 bases and J by 7 bases, with 11 bases left in between. This CDR3 contains 13 residues. Looked up from germline, CDR1 is SGHVS and CDR2 is FNYEAQ. The CDR3 coding sequence is TGTGCCAGCAGCTTAAGTAGGGACTCTGGCTACACCTTC. This encodes CASSLSRDSGYTF.

This sequence joins TRBV29-1 and TRBJ1-2; possible D gene TRBD1, 5 bases. CDR3 length equals 13 residues. The germline V and J ends were trimmed by 7 bases and 0 bases, with 12 bases remaining between them. Germline V gene sequence: CDR1 SQVTM, CDR2 ANQGSEA. This CDR3 reads CSAEGASNYGYTF. The CDR3 nucleotides read TGCAGCGCCGAAGGGGCCTCTAACTATGGCTACACCTTC.

The rearrangement joins TRBV19 to TRBJ1-6; D gene ambiguous. V was trimmed by 6 bases and J by 5 bases, leaving 5 bases between them. The CDR3 totals 12 residues. Germline-derived CDR1 and CDR2 are LNHDA and SQIVND (reference sequence). DNA of the CDR3: TGTGCCAGTAGCGGGAATAATTCACCCCTCCACTTT. Protein product: CASSGNNSPLHF.

About this clone: The same CDR3 also results from other DNA sequences found in this sample. V gene TRBV4-3 combines with J gene TRBJ2-3; 10 bases match TRBD2. Germline lookup yields CDR1 LGHNA and CDR2 YSLEER. Trimming cost V 3 bases and J 6 bases; bases outside gene matches: 9. The CDR3 totals 16 residues. DNA of the CDR3: TGCGCCAGCAGCCAGTTCCTAGCGGGGGTTGGCGATACGCAGTATTTT. Translated, it gives CASSQFLAGVGDTQYF.

The CDR3 is CASKPGQGNEQFF. The CDR3 nucleotides read TGTGCCAGCAAGCCCGGACAGGGGAATGAGCAGTTCTTC. The V gene is TRBV6-5, the J gene TRBJ2-1, with TRBD1 identical over 9 bases. CDR3 length: 13 amino acids. Looked up from germline, CDR1 is MNHEY and CDR2 is SVGAGI. Trimming removed 7 bases from V and 7 bases from J; junction bases left unmatched: 5.

Here the CDR3 reads CASSARTGNTEAFF. CDR3 nucleotides: TGTGCCAGCAGTGCCCGGACAGGGAACACTGAAGCTTTCTTT. This chain links TRBV2 with TRBJ1-1, with TRBD1 identical over 7 bases. Germline V gene sequence: CDR1 SNHLY, CDR2 FYNNEI. This CDR3 contains 14 residues. The junction had 3 bases not matched to a gene; V was cut back by 4 bases and J by 1 base. Full variable domain (outside the CDR3, taken from reference TRBV2 and TRBJ1-1): EPEVTQTPSHQVTQMGQEVILRCVPISNHLYFYWYRQILGQKVEFLVSFYNNEISEKSEIFDDQFSVERPDGSNFTLKIRSTKLEDSAMYFCASSARTGNTEAFFGQGTRLTVV.

The chain combines TRBV6-1 with TRBJ1-1; 7 nucleotides match TRBD1. The CDR3 has 14 amino acids. CDR1 and CDR2 from the germline V gene are MNHNS and SASEGT. The ends lost 6 bases at V and 2 bases at J; junction bases unmatched: 6. The CDR3: CASRIGTANTEAFF. The CDR3 DNA follows: TGTGCCAGCAGAATAGGGACAGCTAACACTGAAGCTTTCTTT.